The sequence of this T cell receptor (beta chain) was determined in a study of T cell responses to AZD1222 COVID-19 vaccine. This clone has a single count. Clones were sequenced by immunoSEQ multiplex PCR, and TCRdb holds only the in-frame ones, with some missing. The sample consists of 95,000 to 110,000 clones, 88% of them appearing once. This CDR3 region has 15 residues. Germline V gene lookup returns CDR1 MDHEN and CDR2 SYDVKM. V shed 5 bases and J shed 3 bases, with 16 bases lying between them. The sample consisted of peripheral blood, taken on day 0 of AZD1222 vaccination. The TCR originated in an adult in good health. The rearrangement links TRBV28 to TRBJ1-1; possible D gene TRBD1, 6 bases. The CDR3 DNA reads TGTGCCAGCAGTATGAACAGGGATTTCTACACTGAAGCTTTCTTT. Translation: CASSMNRDFYTEAFF.